This entry lists 23 T cell receptor beta chains sequenced from one sample in a study of response to subunit inactivated influenza vaccine (dated by TCRdb to 2016 to 2018). Library method: RT-PCR. The data were produced on an Illumina HiSeq 2500. TCRdb trimmed the raw reads at Q25, called clones with MiXCR and kept productive beta chains. Rows matching on CDR3 protein sequence are summarized as one entry with the most common DNA and genes. Counted in this sample were 800,000 or so distinct CDR3 sequences; roughly 20% of them appeared once. The ten largest clones capture 9.5% to 13% of the sample. The sample was PBMCs from blood, taken roughly 5 days after vaccination. The receptors stem from a man between 45 and 60 years old who received an inactivated influenza vaccine. Donor details come from another sample of the same person, matched by shared clones.

The chain uses TRBV11-2 and TRBJ1-1; D is uncertain. Trimming removed 5 bases at V and 7 bases at J, with 14 bases between. CDR1 and CDR2 from the germline V gene are SGHAT and FQNNGV. There are 13 residues in the CDR3. The CDR3 DNA follows: TGTGCCAGCAGCCCGAGGTCGGAGGGTGAAGCTTTCTTT. It translates to CASSPRSEGEAFF. Full variable domain (outside the CDR3, taken from reference TRBV11-2 and TRBJ1-1): EAGVAQSPRYKIIEKRQSVAFWCNPISGHATLYWYQQILGQGPKLLIQFQNNGVVDDSQLPKDRFSAERLKGVDSTLKIQPAKLEDSAVYLCASSPRSEGEAFFGQGTRLTVV.

The rearrangement joins TRBV11-2 to TRBJ1-3, with 11 positions matching TRBD1. Germline CDR1 and CDR2: SGHAT and FQNNGV. There are 18 residues in the CDR3. After removal of 1 base from V and 0 bases from J, the junction contained 5 bases not matched to a gene. The CDR3 loop is CASSLVGQGAFSGNTIYF. CDR3 DNA sequence: TGTGCCAGCAGCTTAGTTGGACAGGGGGCTTTCTCTGGAAACACCATATATTTT.

This clonotype came up many times. The chain carries TRBV11-2 and TRBJ1-3; D remains ambiguous. Looked up from germline, CDR1 is SGHAT and CDR2 is FQNNGV. CDR3 length equals 14 residues. V was clipped by 5 bases and J by 0 bases, with 8 bases between them. The CDR3 sequence: CASSRDNSGNTIYF. DNA for the CDR3: TGTGCCAGCAGCCGAGATAACTCTGGAAACACCATATATTTT.

This clonotype has just a few counts. The chain uses TRBV28 and TRBJ2-7; D gene ambiguous. Trimming took off 5 bases at V and 0 bases at J, with 11 bases between the two ends. The germline gives CDR1 MDHEN, CDR2 SYDVKM. This CDR3 comprises 14 residues. CDR3 region: CASSVDLTSYEQYF. The CDR3 coding sequence is TGTGCCAGCAGTGTGGACCTAACCTCCTACGAGCAGTACTTC.

The chain uses TRBV27 and TRBJ1-1; no firm D call. This CDR3 is built from 15 residues. Germline values: CDR1 MNHEY, CDR2 SMNVEV (reference sequence). Trimming stripped 0 bases from V and 0 bases from J, with 8 bases between. CDR3 nucleotides: TGTGCCAGCAGTTTATCACCAGCCATGAACACTGAAGCTTTCTTT. Its translation is CASSLSPAMNTEAFF.

This clonotype was detected a few times. Sequence at one end of the junction differs from germline and may be a read error. The chain carries TRBV5-1 and TRBJ2-1, with a weak D call TRBD2 (6 bases). The CDR3 consists of 14 residues. Germline V lookup: CDR1 SGHRS, CDR2 YFSETQ. As DNA, the CDR3 is TGCGCCAGCAGCTTGGTTCGGGGGTACACTGAGCAGTTCTTC. It codes for CASSLVRGYTEQFF.

This clonotype has a count of ten or more. CDR3: CASSLGETVRAFF. The CDR3, as DNA: TGTGCCAGCAGCTTAGGGGAGACGGTGCGGGCTTTCTTT. This chain uses TRBV7-9 with TRBJ1-1; D is undetermined. V was clipped by 1 base and J by 11 bases, with 14 bases between them. The CDR3 is 13 residues long. Germline CDR1 SEHNR, CDR2 FQNEAQ (reference sequence).

This clonotype was detected many times. This chain uses TRBV10-3 with TRBJ1-1; TRBD1 might be the D (5 bases). In germline, CDR1 is ENHRY, CDR2 SYGVKD. Trimming removed 0 bases from V and 6 bases from J, with 8 bases in between. The CDR3 consists of 13 residues. CDR3 sequence: CAISESTGAEAFF. CDR3 coding DNA: TGTGCCATCAGTGAGTCGACGGGGGCTGAAGCTTTCTTT.

This clonotype has a handful of counts. The rearrangement joins TRBV10-3 to TRBJ2-1; TRBD1 aligns across 10 bases. This CDR3 has 15 amino acids. Unmatched junction bases numbered 7, after V lost 6 bases and J lost 5 bases. The germline V gene encodes CDR1 ENHRY and CDR2 SYGVKD. CDR3 loop: CAISTGTGANNEQFF. For the CDR3, the DNA is TGTGCCATCAGCACCGGGACAGGGGCTAACAATGAGCAGTTCTTC.

The rearrangement uses TRBV29-1 and TRBJ2-5; the match to TRBD1 covers 8 bases. CDR3 length: 14 residues. Looked up from germline, CDR1 is SQVTM and CDR2 is ANQGSEA. Trimming cost V 7 bases and J 7 bases; bases outside gene matches: 14. In DNA form, the CDR3 reads TGCAGCGCGCGGAACTCAGGGGGCGCTGGGACCCAGTACTTC. It translates to CSARNSGGAGTQYF.

V is TRBV15 and J is TRBJ2-3; TRBD1 or TRBD2 may be the D gene (5 bases each). Germline lookup yields CDR1 LNHNV and CDR2 YYDKDF (reference sequence). This CDR3 spans 13 amino acids. Between the trimmed V and J ends, which lost 4 bases and 4 bases, there was a span of 9 bases. The CDR3 DNA sequence: TGTGCCACCAGCACGGGGCCGGCAGATACGCAGTATTTT. Translation gives CATSTGPADTQYF.

The V call is TRBV9, the J call TRBJ2-1; D remains ambiguous. V lost 0 bases and J lost 4, with 5 bases in between. CDR1 and CDR2 from the germline V gene are SGDLS and YYNGEE. The length of the CDR3 is 13 residues. The CDR3: CASSVDWYNEQFF. The CDR3 bases are TGTGCCAGCAGCGTAGACTGGTACAATGAGCAGTTCTTC.

This clonotype occurred a few times. CDR3 loop: CSASGQGAYYGYTF. The DNA for the CDR3 is TGCAGTGCATCGGGACAGGGGGCTTACTATGGCTACACCTTC. The chain uses TRBV20-1 and TRBJ1-2, with TRBD1 identical over 12 bases. Germline CDR1 is DFQATT and CDR2 is SNEGSKA (reference sequence). The CDR3 spans 14 residues. Trimming removed 6 bases from V and 3 bases from J; junction bases left unmatched: 5.

The rearrangement joins TRBV7-9 to TRBJ2-1; D possibly corresponds to TRBD1 (6 bases). Deletions cut 6 bases from V and 5 bases from J, with 14 bases between. From germline, CDR1 is SEHNR and CDR2 FQNEAQ (reference sequence). This CDR3 contains 14 residues. The CDR3 sequence is CASSADSLNNEQFF. CDR3 DNA: TGTGCCAGCAGTGCGGACAGCCTTAACAATGAGCAGTTCTTC.

CDR3 amino acids: CASSGGLVVRPLHF. The CDR3 DNA reads as TGTGCCAGCAGTGGGGGGTTGGTGGTTCGACCCCTCCACTTT. The V and J genes are TRBV27 and TRBJ1-6, with TRBD1 as a possible D gene (5 bases). The CDR3 runs 14 residues. The germline V gene encodes CDR1 MNHEY and CDR2 SMNVEV (reference sequence). The V and J ends lost 5 bases and 12 bases respectively, with 17 bases between them.

The V gene is TRBV6-5, the J gene TRBJ1-3; D might be TRBD1 (5 bases). CDR3 length equals 15 residues. Germline V CDR1 and CDR2: MNHEY, SVGAGI. V gave up 0 bases and J gave up 6 bases, with 12 bases separating them. CDR3 DNA sequence: TGTGCCAGCAGTTACTCCTCCCTCGGGGCAAACACCATATATTTT. Protein product: CASSYSSLGANTIYF.

This clonotype was seen a handful of times. The V gene is TRBV5-1, the J gene TRBJ2-5; 9 nucleotides align to TRBD1. The CDR3 covers 15 residues. The V gene's germline CDR1 is SGHRS and CDR2 YFSETQ. J was trimmed by 5 bases and V by 4 bases; bases with no gene match: 9. The CDR3, as DNA: TGCGCCAGCAGCGCCGAACAGGGGGCGTGGGAGACCCAGTACTTC. This sequence encodes CASSAEQGAWETQYF.

The J gene is TRBJ2-7, the V gene TRBV5-1; D not certain. Trimming shortened V by 4 bases and J by 5 bases, and 16 bases separated the two germline ends. The CDR3 spans 14 residues. In germline, CDR1 is SGHRS, CDR2 YFSETQ. CDR3 in amino acids: CASSPVGQLHEQYF. CDR3 DNA sequence: TGCGCCAGCAGCCCAGTTGGGCAACTTCACGAGCAGTACTTC.

The chain links TRBV5-1 to TRBJ2-7; 8 nucleotides line up with TRBD2. There are 15 residues in the CDR3. J lost 0 bases, V lost 4 bases, and 6 bases had no gene match. In germline, CDR1 is SGHRS, CDR2 YFSETQ. CDR3 nucleotide sequence: TGCGCCAGCAGCCAAAGCGGGGGAGCCTCCTACGAGCAGTACTTC. Protein sequence: CASSQSGGASYEQYF. Full variable domain (remainder filled in from reference TRBV5-1 and TRBJ2-7): KAGVTQTPRYLIKTRGQQVTLSCSPISGHRSVSWYQQTPGQGLQFLFEYFSETQRNKGNFPGRFSGRQFSNSRSEMNVSTLELGDSALYLCASSQSGGASYEQYFGPGTRLTVT.

A few counts support this clonotype. The CDR3 here is CASSFRTGRGTEAFF. The CDR3 DNA is TGTGCCAGCAGTTTCCGGACAGGAAGGGGGACTGAAGCTTTCTTT. This sequence joins TRBV12-3 or TRBV12-4 and TRBJ1-1, with 7 bases fitting TRBD1. The CDR3 has 15 residues. V shed 3 bases and J 5 bases; nucleotides not matched to a gene: 9.

This clonotype appeared once. This chain joins TRBV5-1 and TRBJ2-2, with 10 nucleotides matching TRBD2. The CDR3 consists of 16 residues. With 2 bases clipped from V and 6 bases from J, the junction kept 7 bases outside the gene matches. CDR1 and CDR2 from the germline V gene are SGHRS and YFSETQ. CDR3 sequence reads: CASSFGAGGTSGELFF. In DNA, the CDR3 is TGCGCCAGCAGCTTCGGAGCGGGAGGGACGTCCGGGGAGCTGTTTTTT.

A note on this clonotype: Sequence at one end of the junction differs from germline and may be a read error. V is TRBV27 and J is TRBJ1-5; D unresolved. Per germline, CDR1 MNHEY and CDR2 SMNVEV (reference sequence). The CDR3 consists of 17 residues. CDR3 residues: CTSTILFRVHSNQPQHF. CDR3 nucleotide sequence: TGCACCAGCACCATACTCTTCCGGGTCCATAGCAATCAGCCCCAGCATTTT.

In this sample, this clonotype turned up a few times. V is TRBV7-2 and J is TRBJ2-6; the match to TRBD1 covers 7 bases. V trimming: 0 bases; J trimming: 0 bases; junction bases outside the gene matches: 8. Per germline, CDR1 SGHTA and CDR2 FQGNSA. The CDR3 totals 19 residues. The CDR3 loop is CASSLAKGALPSGANVLTF. Written as DNA, the CDR3 is TGTGCCAGCAGCTTAGCGAAGGGGGCATTGCCCTCTGGGGCCAACGTCCTGACTTTC.